This TCR beta chain was documented in a study of prognosis after radiotherapy for stage I lung cancer. Whole-study context: The study gave no patient concurrent therapy with stereotactic body radiotherapy. Several patients receiving radiotherapy then developed distant metastases (median around seven months), with some 15 showing no significant progression. Study results and limitations: Any tumor specificity that the expanded TCR clones may have had was not determined. Following stereotactic body radiation therapy, unique TCR clone counts fell, with a median of roughly 9,300 versus 7,200.

This clonotype was observed at least ten times. Antigen specificity is unknown. Amplification of TCR beta CDR3 from genomic DNA used two-round multiplex PCR. First-round PCR, the initial amplification, used primers specific to each TRBV and TRBJ gene. TCRdb re-derived calls from the multiplex PCR reads in MiXCR, one entry per CDR3 protein. The table has 59,000 or so distinct CDR3 sequences, more than 25% seen once. The clonotype originates from a donor at least 50 years old with non-small cell lung cancer. The sample here was PBMCs, taken before or after stereotactic body radiation therapy (not recorded which).

For the CDR3, the DNA is TGTGCCAGCAGCTTACCCGGGGTCGGCAATCAGCCCCAGCATTTT. Protein sequence: CASSLPGVGNQPQHF. The chain carries TRBV7-2 and TRBJ1-5; D is unresolved. The V end was cut by 2 bases, the J end by 2 bases, with 10 bases between. Germline-derived CDR1 and CDR2 are SGHTA and FQGNSA. The CDR3 consists of 15 residues. Variable domain in full (rest from reference TRBV7-2 and TRBJ1-5): GAGVSQSPSNKVTEKGKDVELRCDPISGHTALYWYRQSLGQGLEFLIYFQGNSAPDKSGLPSDRFSAERTGGSVSTLTIQRTQQEDSAVYLCASSLPGVGNQPQHFGDGTRLSIL.